This T cell receptor (beta chain) was profiled in a study of CD8 T cells in Susac syndrome. The V end was cut by 5 bases, the J end by 5 bases, with 12 bases between. Germline V gives CDR1 MNHNY, CDR2 SVGAGI (reference sequence). This CDR3 region has 13 residues. Random-hexamer reverse transcription was applied to about 0.45 to 1 ug RNA. TCRdb re-analysed the immunoSEQ multiplex PCR reads in MiXCR, keeping a single row per CDR3 protein. The table records 70,000 or so distinct CDR3 sequences, approximately 94% of them present only once. The sequenced material came from CD8+ T cells from PBMCs. The V and J genes are TRBV6-6 and TRBJ2-5, with a weak D call TRBD1 (6 bases). The sequence was obtained from a human donor with multiple sclerosis. In nucleotides, the CDR3 is TGTGCCAGCAGTCTACACGGACAGGAGACCCAGTACTTC. Protein: CASSLHGQETQYF.